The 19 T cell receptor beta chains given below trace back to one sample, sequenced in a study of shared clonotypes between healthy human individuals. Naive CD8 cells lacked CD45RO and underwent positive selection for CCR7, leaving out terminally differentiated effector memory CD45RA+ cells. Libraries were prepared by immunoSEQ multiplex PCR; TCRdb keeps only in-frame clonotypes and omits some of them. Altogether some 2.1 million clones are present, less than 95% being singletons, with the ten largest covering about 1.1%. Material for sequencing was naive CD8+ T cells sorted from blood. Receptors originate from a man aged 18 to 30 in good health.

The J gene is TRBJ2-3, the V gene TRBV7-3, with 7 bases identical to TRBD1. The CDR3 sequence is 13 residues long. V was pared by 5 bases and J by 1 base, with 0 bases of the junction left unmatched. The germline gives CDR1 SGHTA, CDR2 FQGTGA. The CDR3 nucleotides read TGTGCCAGCAGCCAGGGGGGCACAGATACGCAGTATTTT. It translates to CASSQGGTDTQYF.

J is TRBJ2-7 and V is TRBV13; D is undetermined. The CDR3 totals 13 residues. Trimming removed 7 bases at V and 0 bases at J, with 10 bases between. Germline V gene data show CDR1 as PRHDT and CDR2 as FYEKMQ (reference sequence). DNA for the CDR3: TGTGCCAGCACCGGACCGAGCTCCTACGAGCAGTACTTC. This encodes CASTGPSSYEQYF.

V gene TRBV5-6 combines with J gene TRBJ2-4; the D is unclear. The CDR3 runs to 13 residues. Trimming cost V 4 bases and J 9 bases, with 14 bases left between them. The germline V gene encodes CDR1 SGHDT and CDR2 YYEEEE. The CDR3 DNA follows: TGTGCCAGCAGCCACCTCGAGGAGCCCATTCAGTACTTC. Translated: CASSHLEEPIQYF.

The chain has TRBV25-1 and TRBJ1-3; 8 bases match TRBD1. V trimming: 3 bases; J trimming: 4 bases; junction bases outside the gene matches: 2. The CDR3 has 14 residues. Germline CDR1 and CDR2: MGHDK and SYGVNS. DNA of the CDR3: TGTGCCAGCAGTGAGACAGGGGTCGGAAACACCATATATTTT. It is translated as CASSETGVGNTIYF.

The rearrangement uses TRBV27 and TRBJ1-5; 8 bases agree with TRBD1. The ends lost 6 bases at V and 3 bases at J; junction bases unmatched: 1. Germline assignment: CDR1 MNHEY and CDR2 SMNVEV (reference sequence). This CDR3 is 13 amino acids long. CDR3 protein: CASRDRVNQPQHF. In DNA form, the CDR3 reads TGTGCCAGCAGGGACAGGGTCAATCAGCCCCAGCATTTT.

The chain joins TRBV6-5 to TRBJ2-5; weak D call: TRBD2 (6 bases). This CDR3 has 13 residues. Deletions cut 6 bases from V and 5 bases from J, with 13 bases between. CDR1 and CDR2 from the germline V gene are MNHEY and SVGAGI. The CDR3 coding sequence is TGTGCCAGCAGCCACCCGGAGGGGGAGACCCAGTACTTC. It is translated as CASSHPEGETQYF.

The DNA for the CDR3 is TGTGCCAGCAGTTTATTGGTTAATGAAAAACTGTTTTTT. Translated: CASSLLVNEKLFF. The V call is TRBV28, the J call TRBJ1-4; D is unclear. The V gene lost 1 base and the J gene lost 4 bases, with 4 bases spanning the gap. The CDR3 has 13 residues. Germline V gene lookup returns CDR1 MDHEN and CDR2 SYDVKM.

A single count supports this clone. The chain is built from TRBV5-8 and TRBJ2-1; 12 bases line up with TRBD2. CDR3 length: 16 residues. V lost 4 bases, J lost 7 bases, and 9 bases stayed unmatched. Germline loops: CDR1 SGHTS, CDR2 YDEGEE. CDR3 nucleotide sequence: TGTGCCAGCAGCCAGGCACTAGCGGGGGGTTTGAATGAGCAGTTCTTC. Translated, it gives CASSQALAGGLNEQFF.

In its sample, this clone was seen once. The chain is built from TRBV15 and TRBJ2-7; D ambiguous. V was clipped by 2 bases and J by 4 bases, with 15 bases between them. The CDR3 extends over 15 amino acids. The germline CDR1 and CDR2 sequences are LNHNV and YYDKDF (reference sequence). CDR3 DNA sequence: TGTGCCACCAGCAGATTATCACTGGACCATTACGAGCAGTACTTC. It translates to CATSRLSLDHYEQYF.

The CDR3 sequence is CASSEWINEKLFF. CDR3 nucleotides: TGTGCCAGCAGTGAATGGATAAATGAAAAACTGTTTTTT. This chain joins TRBV2 and TRBJ1-4; D not resolved. With 2 bases removed from V and 5 bases from J, the gap between germline ends came to 6 bases. This CDR3 has 13 amino acids. The V gene's germline CDR1 is SNHLY and CDR2 FYNNEI.

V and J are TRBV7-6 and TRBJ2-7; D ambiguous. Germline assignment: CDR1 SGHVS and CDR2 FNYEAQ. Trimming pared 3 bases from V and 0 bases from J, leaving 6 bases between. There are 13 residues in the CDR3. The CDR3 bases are TGTGCCAGCAGCTTCTCCAACTCCTACGAGCAGTACTTC. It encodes CASSFSNSYEQYF.

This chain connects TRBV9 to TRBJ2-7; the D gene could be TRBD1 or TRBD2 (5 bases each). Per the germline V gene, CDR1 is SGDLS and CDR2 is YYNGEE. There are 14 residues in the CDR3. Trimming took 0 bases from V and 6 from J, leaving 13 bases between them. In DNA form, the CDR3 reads TGTGCCAGCAGCGTAGAAGGGGTAGGAGGCGAGCAGTACTTC. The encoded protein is CASSVEGVGGEQYF. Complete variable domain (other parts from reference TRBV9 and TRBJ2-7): DSGVTQTPKHLITATGQRVTLRCSPRSGDLSVYWYQQSLDQGLQFLIQYYNGEERAKGNILERFSAQQFPDLHSELNLSSLELGDSALYFCASSVEGVGGEQYFGPGTRLTVT.

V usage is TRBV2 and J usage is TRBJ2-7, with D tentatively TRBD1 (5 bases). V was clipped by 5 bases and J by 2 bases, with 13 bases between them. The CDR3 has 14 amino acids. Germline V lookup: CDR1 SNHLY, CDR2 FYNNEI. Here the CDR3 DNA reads TGTGCCAGCAGTAGTGGTCAGGGAACCTACGAGCAGTACTTC. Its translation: CASSSGQGTYEQYF.

CDR3 sequence reads: CASSDRLFTEAFF. CDR3 coding DNA: TGTGCCAGTTCGGACAGGCTTTTCACTGAAGCTTTCTTT. This rearrangement joins TRBV19 to TRBJ1-1; 7 nucleotides align to TRBD1. The CDR3 spans 13 residues. The ends lost 8 bases at V and 4 bases at J; junction bases unmatched: 7. Germline lookup yields CDR1 LNHDA and CDR2 SQIVND (reference sequence).

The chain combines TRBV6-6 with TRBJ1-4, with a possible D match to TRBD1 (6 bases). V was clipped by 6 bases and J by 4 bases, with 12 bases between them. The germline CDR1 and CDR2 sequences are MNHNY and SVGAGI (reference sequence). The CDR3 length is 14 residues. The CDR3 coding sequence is TGTGCCAGCAGCTACAGGGCCGATAATGAAAAACTGTTTTTT. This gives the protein CASSYRADNEKLFF.

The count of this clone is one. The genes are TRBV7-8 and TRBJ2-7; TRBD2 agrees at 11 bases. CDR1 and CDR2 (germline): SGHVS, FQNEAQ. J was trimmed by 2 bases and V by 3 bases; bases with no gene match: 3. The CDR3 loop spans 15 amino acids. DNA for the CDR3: TGTGCCAGCAGCTTTAGCGGGAGGGAAACCTACGAGCAGTACTTC. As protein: CASSFSGRETYEQYF.

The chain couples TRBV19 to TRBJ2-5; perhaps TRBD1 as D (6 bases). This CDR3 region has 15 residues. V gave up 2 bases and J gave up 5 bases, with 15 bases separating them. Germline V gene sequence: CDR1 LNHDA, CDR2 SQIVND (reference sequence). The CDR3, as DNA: TGTGCCAGTAGTATAACCTCAGGGGCAGGGGAGACCCAGTACTTC. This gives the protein CASSITSGAGETQYF.

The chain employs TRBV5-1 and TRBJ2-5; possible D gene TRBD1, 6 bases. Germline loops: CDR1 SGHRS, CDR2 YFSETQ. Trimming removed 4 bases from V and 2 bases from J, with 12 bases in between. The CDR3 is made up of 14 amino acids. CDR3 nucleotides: TGCGCCAGCAGCGAACCAGGGGCACAAGAGACCCAGTACTTC. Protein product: CASSEPGAQETQYF.

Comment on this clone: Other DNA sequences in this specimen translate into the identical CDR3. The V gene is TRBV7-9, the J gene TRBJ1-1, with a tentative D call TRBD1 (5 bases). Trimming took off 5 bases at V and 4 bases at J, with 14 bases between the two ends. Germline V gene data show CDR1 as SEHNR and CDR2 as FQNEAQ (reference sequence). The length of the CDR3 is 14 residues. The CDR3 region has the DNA TGTGCCAGCAGCCCGACTGGGGGGGGCACTGAAGCTTTCTTT. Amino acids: CASSPTGGGTEAFF.